This TCR beta chain originates from a study of regulatory T cells in long-lasting Graves disease. Assembly of TCR beta libraries relied on iRepertoire HTBI primers together with Arm-PCR of CDR3 regions. MiXCR, run by TCRdb on the multiplex PCR reads, gives a single entry per CDR3 protein. The repertoire consists of approximately 360,000 distinct CDR3 sequences, with about 12% occurring once and the leading ten covering about 20%. CDR1 is SGHVS, CDR2 FQNEAQ, per germline. V was clipped by 2 bases and J by 3 bases, with 11 bases between them. The CDR3 is made up of 16 amino acids. The table lists this clonotype with many counts. Time point reported: newly diagnosed GD, antithyroid drugs for less than 3 months. RNA isolated from PBMCs was used to make the TCR library. This sample was also put to use in a study of T cells in Graves' hyperthyroidism and ophthalmopathy.

The clonotype comes from a woman aged 18 to 35 with Graves disease. The material was peripheral blood mononuclear cells (PBMCs), obtained at new diagnosis, from a patient treated with antithyroid drugs. The V call is TRBV7-8, the J call TRBJ1-6; D is possibly TRBD1 (6 bases). The DNA of the CDR3 is TGTGCCAGCAGCTTAACCCGGGGGCTCTATAATTCACCCCTCCACTTT. Translating it yields CASSLTRGLYNSPLHF.